This T cell receptor beta chain is from a study of blood T cells in healthy people across ages. The study isolated at least 6.5 million PBMCs from each sample. A second PCR of roughly 7 to 11 cycles used a sample-barcoded 5' primer and a J-beta primer mix. TCRdb re-analysed the 5' RACE reads in MiXCR, keeping a single row per CDR3 protein. The table has about 900,000 distinct CDR3 sequences, around 48% seen once. This clonotype was observed a handful of times. V dropped 3 bases and J dropped 2 bases, with 13 bases sitting between them. Germline V lookup: CDR1 MGHRA, CDR2 YSYEKL. This CDR3 spans 15 amino acids.

The TCR sequence derives from a man aged 25 to 40 in good health. The specimen sequenced was blood. This sequence joins TRBV4-1 and TRBJ2-5; a weak D match, TRBD1 (6 bases). CDR3 protein: CASSHRQVLQETQYF. In DNA form, the CDR3 reads TGCGCCAGCAGCCACCGACAGGTTCTTCAAGAGACCCAGTACTTC.